Below are 14 T cell receptor beta chains sequenced from a single sample in a study of cytomegalovirus exposure and HLA in healthy donors. The table came from immunoSEQ multiplex PCR; TCRdb's copy has only in-frame clones and leaves some out. The sample shows under 250,000 clones, about 81% of them seen only once. Material: PBMCs. These receptor sequences come from a young woman in good health and CMV-seronegative.

The table lists this clone with a few counts. This sequence joins TRBV5-1 and TRBJ2-6; possible D gene TRBD1, 6 bases. The CDR3 has 17 amino acids. Germline CDR1 and CDR2: SGHRS and YFSETQ. V lost 4 bases to trimming and J lost 1 base, with 15 bases between them. Written as DNA, the CDR3 is TGCGCCAGCAGCGCTTATCAAACAGGGTCTGGGGCCAACGTCCTGACTTTC. This gives the protein CASSAYQTGSGANVLTF.

This chain joins TRBV6-1 and TRBJ2-3; TRBD2 matches at 8 bases. The trim removed 2 bases at V and 1 base at J, leaving 2 bases unmatched. CDR1 and CDR2 (germline): MNHNS, SASEGT. The CDR3 contains 15 residues. In DNA, the CDR3 is TGTGCCAGCAGTGAAAGCGGGAGTCGCACAGATACGCAGTATTTT. Its translation is CASSESGSRTDTQYF.

V and J are TRBV19 and TRBJ1-5; D call uncertain. This CDR3 region has 15 residues. Germline V gives CDR1 LNHDA, CDR2 SQIVND (reference sequence). Trimming left V 2 bases short and J 2 bases short, with 10 bases between. Here the CDR3 DNA reads TGTGCCAGTAGTATAAAGAGTATGGGCAATCAGCCCCAGCATTTT. It encodes CASSIKSMGNQPQHF.

The chain recombines TRBV6-5 with TRBJ1-1; possibly TRBD1 for D (6 bases). CDR1 and CDR2 (germline): MNHEY, SVGAGI. CDR3 length: 12 residues. V was pared by 4 bases and J by 8 bases, with 11 bases between. The chain's CDR3 is CASSSTGTEAFF. The CDR3 DNA reads TGTGCCAGCAGTTCGACCGGGACAGAAGCTTTCTTT.

The chain uses TRBV19 and TRBJ1-6; tentative D call: TRBD1 (6 bases). There are 18 residues in the CDR3. From germline, CDR1 is LNHDA and CDR2 SQIVND (reference sequence). V lost 4 bases, J lost 0 bases, and 16 bases lay in between. CDR3 protein: CASSTQGSLDSYNSPLHF. CDR3 DNA: TGTGCCAGTAGTACACAGGGCAGCCTTGACTCCTATAATTCACCCCTCCACTTT.

The chain joins TRBV5-1 to TRBJ1-4; 8 bases are a match to TRBD1. The germline V gene encodes CDR1 SGHRS and CDR2 YFSETQ. The length of the CDR3 is 13 residues. V lost 7 bases, J lost 4 bases, and 3 bases stayed unmatched. The DNA for the CDR3 is TGCGCCAGCTCCACAGGGGGTAATGAAAAACTGTTTTTT. Translating it yields CASSTGGNEKLFF.

V and J are TRBV5-1 and TRBJ2-7, with 7 bases identical to TRBD2. CDR3 length: 14 residues. The trim removed 2 bases at V and 7 bases at J, leaving 9 bases unmatched. The germline gives CDR1 SGHRS, CDR2 YFSETQ. The CDR3 spells CASSFGASGDEQYF. DNA of the CDR3: TGCGCCAGCAGCTTTGGGGCTAGCGGAGATGAGCAGTACTTC.

The genes are TRBV9 and TRBJ2-7; D is unresolved. This CDR3 region has 14 residues. The germline V gene encodes CDR1 SGDLS and CDR2 YYNGEE. V was cut by 0 bases and J by 0 bases, with 7 bases left in between. The CDR3 region has the DNA TGTGCCAGCAGCGTAGGGCCCAGCTCCTACGAGCAGTACTTC. Translation gives CASSVGPSSYEQYF.

CDR3 DNA: TGTGCCATCAGGCCGGACAGCCAAGAGACCCAGTACTTC. It specifies CAIRPDSQETQYF. This chain connects TRBV10-3 to TRBJ2-5; maybe TRBD1 (6 bases). V lost 6 bases and J 1 base, leaving 9 bases between the germline ends. Germline CDR1 is ENHRY and CDR2 is SYGVKD. The CDR3 has 13 residues.

J is TRBJ2-1 and V is TRBV28, with 10 nucleotides matching TRBD2. The CDR3 contains 16 residues. CDR1 and CDR2 (germline): MDHEN, SYDVKM. V shed 4 bases, J shed 5 bases, and the junction held 8 bases outside the gene matches. CDR3 amino acids: CASSSPASGSHNEQFF. DNA for the CDR3: TGTGCCAGCAGTTCCCCGGCTAGCGGGAGTCACAATGAGCAGTTCTTC.

In its sample, this clone was seen a few times. V is TRBV9 and J is TRBJ2-2; D might be TRBD1 (6 bases). The germline V gene encodes CDR1 SGDLS and CDR2 YYNGEE. V was pared by 4 bases and J by 0 bases, with 13 bases between. The CDR3 covers 16 residues. The CDR3 DNA follows: TGTGCCAGCAGCACACAGGGTCAAACGAACACCGGGGAGCTGTTTTTT. Protein sequence: CASSTQGQTNTGELFF. The variable domain in full, with the rest retrieved from reference TRBV9 and TRBJ2-2, is DSGVTQTPKHLITATGQRVTLRCSPRSGDLSVYWYQQSLDQGLQFLIQYYNGEERAKGNILERFSAQQFPDLHSELNLSSLELGDSALYFCASSTQGQTNTGELFFGEGSRLTVL.

The rearrangement joins TRBV7-9 to TRBJ2-5, with 13 positions matching TRBD2. CDR1 is SEHNR, CDR2 FQNEAQ, per germline (reference sequence). V lost 5 bases to trimming and J lost 5 bases; unmatched junction nucleotides: 5. The CDR3 runs 15 residues. The CDR3 DNA reads TGTGCCAGCAGCACTCGGACTAGCGGGAGCGAGACCCAGTACTTC. Encoded protein: CASSTRTSGSETQYF.

A word on this clone: A far larger clone is a single base away, which makes a read error likely. The gene calls are TRBV11-3 and TRBJ2-2; a possible D gene is TRBD1 (6 bases). V shed 6 bases and J shed 3 bases, with 8 bases lying between them. Germline values: CDR1 SGHNT, CDR2 YENEEA. This CDR3 has 13 residues. The CDR3 sequence is CASSEGDTGELFF. The CDR3 bases are TGTGCCAGCAGTGAGGGGGACACCGGGGAGCTGTTTTTT.

This clone is a singleton in its sample. This sequence joins TRBV27 and TRBJ2-4; a possible D gene is TRBD1 (6 bases). Trimming removed 4 bases from V and 5 bases from J, with 18 bases in between. This CDR3 comprises 16 residues. Germline CDR1 and CDR2: MNHEY and SMNVEV (reference sequence). The DNA for the CDR3 is TGTGCCAGCAGTTCTAACAGGGTCGAGGGTGAAAACATTCAGTACTTC. Its translation is CASSSNRVEGENIQYF.